This T cell receptor (beta chain) originates from a study of blood T cell repertoires in COVID-19. Using immunoSEQ multiplex PCR, the repertoire was profiled, and TCRdb retains in-frame clones only, with some absent. The table has roughly 100,000 clones, around 80% seen once. Trimming shortened V by 11 bases and J by 8 bases, and 15 bases separated the two germline ends. Germline CDR1 LNHDA, CDR2 SQIVND (reference sequence). The CDR3 covers 11 residues. Sequenced input: peripheral blood. This chain joins TRBV19 and TRBJ1-2; no firm D call. This sequence originates from a man between 60 and 70 years old with active or convalescent COVID-19. The CDR3 protein is CASELRGGYTF. CDR3 coding DNA: TGTGCCTCCGAGTTGCGGGGAGGCTACACCTTC.